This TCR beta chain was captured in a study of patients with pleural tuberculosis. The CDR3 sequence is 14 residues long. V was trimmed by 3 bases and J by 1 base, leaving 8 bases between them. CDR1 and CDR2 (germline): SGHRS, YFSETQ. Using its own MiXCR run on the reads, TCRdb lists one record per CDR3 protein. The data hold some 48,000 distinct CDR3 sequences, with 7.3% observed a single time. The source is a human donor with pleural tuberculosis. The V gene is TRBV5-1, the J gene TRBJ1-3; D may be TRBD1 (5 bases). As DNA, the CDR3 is TGCGCCAGCAGCTCGGGACGATCTGGAAACACCATATATTTT. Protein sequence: CASSSGRSGNTIYF.